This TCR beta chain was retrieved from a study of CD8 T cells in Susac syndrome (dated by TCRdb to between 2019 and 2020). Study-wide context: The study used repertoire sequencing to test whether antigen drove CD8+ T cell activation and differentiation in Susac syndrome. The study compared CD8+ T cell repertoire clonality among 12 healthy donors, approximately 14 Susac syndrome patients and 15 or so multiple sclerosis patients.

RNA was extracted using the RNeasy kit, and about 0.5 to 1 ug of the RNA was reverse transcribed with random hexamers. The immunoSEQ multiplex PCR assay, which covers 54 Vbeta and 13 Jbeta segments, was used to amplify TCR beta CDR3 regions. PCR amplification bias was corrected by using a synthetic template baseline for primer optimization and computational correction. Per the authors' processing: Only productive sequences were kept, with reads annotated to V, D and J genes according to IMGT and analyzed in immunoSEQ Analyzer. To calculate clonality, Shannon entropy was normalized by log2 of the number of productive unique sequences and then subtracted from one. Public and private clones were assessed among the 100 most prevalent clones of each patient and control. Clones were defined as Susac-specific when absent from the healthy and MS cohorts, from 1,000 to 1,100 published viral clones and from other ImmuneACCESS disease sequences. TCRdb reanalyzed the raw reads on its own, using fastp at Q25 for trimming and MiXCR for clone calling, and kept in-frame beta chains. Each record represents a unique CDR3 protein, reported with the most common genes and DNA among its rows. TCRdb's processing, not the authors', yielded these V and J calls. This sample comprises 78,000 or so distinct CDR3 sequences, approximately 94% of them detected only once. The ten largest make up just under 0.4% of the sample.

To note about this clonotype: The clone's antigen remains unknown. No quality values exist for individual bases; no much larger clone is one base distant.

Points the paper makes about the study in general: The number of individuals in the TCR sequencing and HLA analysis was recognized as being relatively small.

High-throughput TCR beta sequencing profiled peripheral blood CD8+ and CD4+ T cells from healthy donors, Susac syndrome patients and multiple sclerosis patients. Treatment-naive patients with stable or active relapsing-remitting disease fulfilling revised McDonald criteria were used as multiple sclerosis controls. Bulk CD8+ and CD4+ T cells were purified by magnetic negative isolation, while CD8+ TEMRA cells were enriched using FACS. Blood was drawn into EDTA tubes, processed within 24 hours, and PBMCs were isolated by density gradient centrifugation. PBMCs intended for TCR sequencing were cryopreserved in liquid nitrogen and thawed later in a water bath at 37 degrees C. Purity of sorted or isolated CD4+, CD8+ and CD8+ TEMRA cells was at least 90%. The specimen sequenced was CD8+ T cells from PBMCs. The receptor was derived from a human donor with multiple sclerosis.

The encoded CDR3 is CASSILGGETEAFF. The sequenced DNA: TGTGCCAGTAGTATTCTGGGAGGGGAGACTGAAGCTTTCTTT. The rearranged chain carries TRBV19 and TRBJ1-1; possibly the D gene is TRBD1, per 5 matching bases. V is reduced by 3 bases and J by 5 bases, leaving a spacing of 13 bases between them. The CDR1 and CDR2 encoded by the germline V gene (reference sequence) are LNHDA and SQIVND. The CDR3 spans 14 residues, from the cysteine through the phenylalanine. Left in the record is the CDR3 DNA by itself, 42 bases read in frame from the first base.